This T cell receptor beta chain was identified in a study of OX40 agonist ivuxolimab in advanced cancers. As for the study in general: Ivuxolimab doses were 0.01, 0.1, 0.3, 1.5, 3 or 10 mg/kg every 2 weeks. Three individuals attained partial responses, comprising one hepatocellular carcinoma case and two cutaneous melanoma cases. Study-level points and caveats: Relative to CD4+, CD8+ T cells held more expanded clones on average.

Repertoires were generated with immunoSEQ multiplex PCR, while TCRdb's copy carries only in-frame clones and drops some. The sample shows 70,000 or so clones, 90% of them seen only once. As to this clone: No antigen is known for it.

Sampling of blood occurred at baseline, cycle 4 day 1, and cycle 7 day 1. Sequencing used CD4+ or CD8+ T cells sorted from blood, obtained in a trial of the OX40 agonist ivuxolimab. This TCR was recovered from an adult with an advanced solid tumor such as melanoma, head and neck, liver or kidney cancer.

CDR3 sequence: CSVKREAETQYF. CDR3 in DNA: TGCAGCGTTAAGCGGGAGGCAGAGACCCAGTACTTC. The chain has TRBV29-1 and TRBJ2-5; 9 bases agree with TRBD2. The CDR3 loop spans 12 amino acids. The V gene end was trimmed by 5 bases and the J gene end by 4 bases; junction bases not matched to a gene: 2. The V gene's germline CDR1 is SQVTM and CDR2 ANQGSEA.